These 9 T cell receptor beta chains were all obtained from the same sample, sequenced in a study of blood T cell repertoires in COVID-19. The table came from immunoSEQ multiplex PCR; TCRdb's copy has only in-frame clones and leaves some out. The sample has more than 400,000 clones, approximately 86% seen once. The specimen was PBMCs or T cells enriched from blood (not recorded which). These receptors originate from a woman aged 18-35 years who had recovered from COVID-19.

The V call is TRBV28, the J call TRBJ1-1, with TRBD1 identical over 12 bases. Trimming removed 6 bases from V and 5 bases from J; junction bases left unmatched: 13. The CDR3 is 17 residues long. Germline loops: CDR1 MDHEN, CDR2 SYDVKM. The CDR3: CASSPIPGQGAYTEAFF. The CDR3 region has the DNA TGTGCCAGCAGCCCCATCCCGGGACAGGGGGCTTATACTGAAGCTTTCTTT.

The chain employs TRBV7-9 and TRBJ1-1, with D possibly being TRBD1 (5 bases). The CDR3 spans 11 residues. Deletions cut 7 bases from V and 11 bases from J, with 14 bases between. Germline V gene data show CDR1 as SEHNR and CDR2 as FQNEAQ (reference sequence). The CDR3 sequence is CASNPDQGAFF. The DNA of the CDR3 is TGTGCCAGCAACCCCGATCAGGGCGCTTTCTTT.

This rearrangement joins TRBV19 to TRBJ1-1, with D possibly being TRBD1 (6 bases). Trimming removed 5 bases from V and 1 base from J, with 11 bases in between. This CDR3 spans 14 amino acids. Germline V gene sequence: CDR1 LNHDA, CDR2 SQIVND (reference sequence). The CDR3 reads CASSVLGGNTEAFF. CDR3 DNA: TGTGCCAGTAGTGTTCTAGGGGGGAACACTGAAGCTTTCTTT.

The rearrangement joins TRBV11-3 to TRBJ2-1; TRBD2 aligns across 10 bases. The CDR3 length is 15 residues. V lost 4 bases, J lost 2 bases, and 2 bases stayed unmatched. Germline V gives CDR1 SGHNT, CDR2 YENEEA. The CDR3 DNA reads as TGTGCCAGCAGCTATGGACTAGCGGCCTACAATGAGCAGTTCTTC. Translation: CASSYGLAAYNEQFF.

This clone has more than one count but fewer than ten. This sequence joins TRBV30 and TRBJ1-2; D ambiguous. The germline V gene encodes CDR1 GTSNPN and CDR2 SVGIG (reference sequence). The CDR3 length is 13 residues. The ends were cut back, 1 base at V and 8 bases at J, with 14 bases in the middle. The CDR3 spells CAWSARIVGGYTF. CDR3 in DNA: TGTGCCTGGAGTGCTAGGATCGTAGGAGGCTACACCTTC. The full variable domain, rest sourced from reference TRBV30 and TRBJ1-2, is SQTIHQWPATLVQPVGSPLSLECTVEGTSNPNLYWYRQAAGRGLQLLFYSVGIGQISSEVPQNLSASRPQDRQFILSSKKLLLSDSGFYLCAWSARIVGGYTFGSGTRLTVV.

The J gene is TRBJ1-5, the V gene TRBV3-1 (or the pseudogene TRBV3-2), with no clear D. Looked up from germline, CDR1 is LGHDT and CDR2 is YNNKEL (reference sequence). The CDR3 has 14 residues. The V gene lost 0 bases and the J gene lost 5 bases, with 8 bases spanning the gap. For the CDR3, the DNA is TGTGCCAGCAGCCAAGATCTAGAATATCAGCCCCAGCATTTT. This codes for CASSQDLEYQPQHF.

The chain couples TRBV4-2 to TRBJ2-7, with TRBD1 as a possible D gene (5 bases). V was clipped by 3 bases and J by 3 bases, with 12 bases between them. Per germline, CDR1 LGHNA and CDR2 YNFKEQ. This CDR3 comprises 14 residues. For the CDR3, the DNA is TGTGCCAGCAGCCATCGACAGCTGTACTACGAGCAGTACTTC. Encoded protein: CASSHRQLYYEQYF.

The rearrangement links TRBV12-3 or TRBV12-4 to TRBJ1-5; D unclear. V gave up 3 bases and J gave up 6 bases, with 9 bases separating them. CDR3 length: 13 amino acids. CDR3 bases: TGTGCCAGCAGTTTTGCGGAGGGTCAGCCCCAGCATTTT. The encoded protein is CASSFAEGQPQHF.

V usage is TRBV28 and J usage is TRBJ1-1; TRBD1 aligns across 7 bases. The CDR3 consists of 14 residues. V lost 5 bases and J lost 1; bases outside the gene matches: 4. From germline, CDR1 is MDHEN and CDR2 SYDVKM. Here the CDR3 reads CASSRGDRNTEAFF. DNA for the CDR3: TGTGCCAGCAGTAGGGGGGACAGGAACACTGAAGCTTTCTTT.